The T cell receptor beta chain under discussion was sequenced for a study of patients and donors after allogeneic stem cell transplantation (dated by TCRdb to the early 2020s). This clonotype was recorded at least ten times. There is no known antigen for this receptor. The sample holds no much larger clone one base away, and base qualities are not on file. The library was obtained by RT-PCR. Sequencing was performed on a NextSeq 550. The raw public data were reprocessed by TCRdb itself: fastp quality trimming at Q25, MiXCR clonotype calling, in-frame beta chains only. When rows share a CDR3 protein, they turn into one entry using the most common DNA and genes. Across this sample there are approximately 250,000 distinct CDR3 sequences, with about 14% seen only once. The biggest ten clones account for roughly 11% of the sample. The trim is 0 bases for V and 4 bases for J, with a gap of 15 bases between the germline ends. CDR1 and CDR2 are read off the germline V gene (reference sequence) as LNHNV and YYDKDF. From cysteine to phenylalanine, the CDR3 is 16 amino acids long. Left in the record is the CDR3 DNA by itself, 48 bases read in frame from the first base.

The sequencing sample was made of blood, either unsorted or a sorted T cell fraction (not recorded which). The rearranged chain carries TRBV15 and TRBJ1-1; the D gene is perhaps TRBD1, from 5 matching bases. This sequence was found in a human donor who was either an allogeneic HSCT recipient or a stem cell or donor lymphocyte infusion donor (not recorded which). It is not recorded whose cells these are; they may come from a transplant donor. In nucleotide form, the sequence is TGTGCCACCAGCAGAGATCCGGCAGGGAGTGGCACTGAAGCTTTCTTT. Its amino acids are CATSRDPAGSGTEAFF.